Below are 14 T cell receptor beta chains sequenced from a single sample in a study of blood T cell repertoires in COVID-19. Libraries were prepared by immunoSEQ multiplex PCR; TCRdb keeps only in-frame clonotypes and omits some of them. The sample comprises around 450,000 clones, about 89% of which are singletons, and around 4.5% rests with the top ten. Sequenced material: peripheral blood. These receptors were obtained from a woman in her thirties with acute or convalescent COVID-19.

The chain has TRBV19 and TRBJ2-2; 7 positions agree with TRBD1. Germline values: CDR1 LNHDA, CDR2 SQIVND (reference sequence). The CDR3 is 13 residues long. V trimming: 5 bases; J trimming: 7 bases; junction bases outside the gene matches: 4. CDR3 in DNA: TGTGCCAGTAGTGCAGGGGGAAACGGGGAGCTGTTTTTT. Residues: CASSAGGNGELFF.

The chain employs TRBV29-1 and TRBJ1-1; 8 nucleotides line up with TRBD1. The V and J ends lost 6 bases and 4 bases, in that order; junction bases with no gene match: 4. Germline V lookup: CDR1 SQVTM, CDR2 ANQGSEA. The CDR3 is made up of 12 amino acids. In DNA form, the CDR3 reads TGCAGCGTGGCCGACAGGGGCACTGAAGCTTTCTTT. It yields the protein CSVADRGTEAFF.

This clone appeared once. The V call is TRBV19, the J call TRBJ2-3; 13 bases agree with TRBD2. Germline CDR1 is LNHDA and CDR2 is SQIVND (reference sequence). With V trimmed by 8 bases and J by 0 bases, 2 bases remained unmatched. The CDR3 consists of 15 residues. CDR3 protein: CASSGLAGSTDTQYF. In nucleotides, the CDR3 is TGTGCCAGTTCGGGACTAGCGGGGAGCACAGATACGCAGTATTTT.

The chain employs TRBV5-5 and TRBJ2-3; D call uncertain. The V gene lost 4 bases and the J gene lost 0 bases, with 12 bases spanning the gap. Germline V gives CDR1 SGHKS, CDR2 YYEKEE (reference sequence). This CDR3 contains 15 residues. The CDR3 spells CASSPMGLSTDTQYF. CDR3 DNA: TGTGCCAGCAGCCCCATGGGCCTTAGCACAGATACGCAGTATTTT.

The genes are TRBV6-5 and TRBJ1-6; maybe TRBD1 (6 bases). The CDR3 extends over 15 amino acids. Germline V gene sequence: CDR1 MNHEY, CDR2 SVGAGI. Trimming took off 6 bases at V and 6 bases at J, with 15 bases between the two ends. CDR3 sequence (DNA): TGTGCCAGCAGAACACCCGGGACAAGTAATTCACCCCTCCACTTT. Translated, it gives CASRTPGTSNSPLHF.

The rearrangement joins TRBV27 to TRBJ1-6; D might be TRBD1 (5 bases). V was cut by 2 bases and J by 5 bases, with 10 bases left in between. Germline V lookup: CDR1 MNHEY, CDR2 SMNVEV (reference sequence). The CDR3 has 15 residues. The CDR3 protein is CASSLAGFDNSPLHF. The CDR3 nucleotides read TGTGCCAGCAGTTTAGCAGGGTTTGATAATTCACCCCTCCACTTT.

This chain uses TRBV5-1 with TRBJ2-3, with a weak D call TRBD1 (6 bases). The CDR3 is 14 amino acids. Germline V gene data show CDR1 as SGHRS and CDR2 as YFSETQ. Trimming shortened V by 3 bases and J by 4 bases, and 12 bases separated the two germline ends. CDR3 nucleotides: TGCGCCAGCAGCTCGACAGGTGGCGCAGATACGCAGTATTTT. As protein: CASSSTGGADTQYF.

The chain couples TRBV5-4 to TRBJ1-2, with 7 bases lining up with TRBD1. Germline V gene lookup returns CDR1 SGHNT and CDR2 YYREEE (reference sequence). V gave up 4 bases and J gave up 4 bases; unmatched junction bases: 4. The CDR3 totals 13 residues. The CDR3: CASSRDSRYGYTF. DNA of the CDR3: TGTGCCAGCAGCCGGGACAGCCGCTATGGCTACACCTTC.

The chain has TRBV19 and TRBJ2-2, with D maybe TRBD2 (5 bases). V lost 5 bases and J 3 bases, leaving 13 bases between the germline ends. Looked up from germline, CDR1 is LNHDA and CDR2 is SQIVND (reference sequence). The CDR3 has 15 amino acids. This CDR3 reads CASSLGLAHTGELFF. In nucleotides, the CDR3 is TGTGCCAGTAGTCTCGGCCTAGCTCACACCGGGGAGCTGTTTTTT.

This sequence joins TRBV7-2 and TRBJ1-5; 7 bases align to TRBD1. V lost 4 bases to trimming and J lost 2 bases; unmatched junction nucleotides: 5. The CDR3 has 15 residues. Germline V CDR1 and CDR2: SGHTA, FQGNSA. The CDR3 DNA reads as TGTGCCAGCAGCTCGAGACAGGGCGGCAATCAGCCCCAGCATTTT. It codes for CASSSRQGGNQPQHF.

The rearrangement uses TRBV6-7 and TRBJ1-1; unclear D gene. TRBV6-7 is identified as an open reading frame with a role that is uncertain. V lost 9 bases and J 1 base, leaving 15 bases between the germline ends. The CDR3 length is 14 residues. CDR3 in amino acids: CAREWHTKNTEAFF. The CDR3 coding sequence is TGTGCCAGGGAGTGGCATACGAAGAACACTGAAGCTTTCTTT.

The V gene is TRBV4-1, the J gene TRBJ2-4; 9 bases map to TRBD1. V was clipped by 2 bases and J by 1 base; unmatched bases: 6. Germline V gives CDR1 MGHRA, CDR2 YSYEKL. The CDR3 sequence is 17 residues long. CDR3 DNA sequence: TGCGCCAGCAGCCAACGGACAGGGGATATGGCCAAAAACATTCAGTACTTC. Its protein is CASSQRTGDMAKNIQYF.

This chain joins TRBV28 and TRBJ2-2, with 10 nucleotides matching TRBD1. The trim removed 5 bases at V and 7 bases at J, leaving 7 bases unmatched. CDR1 is MDHEN and CDR2 is SYDVKM in the germline V gene. The CDR3 loop spans 15 amino acids. The chain's CDR3 is CASSDPTGGIGELFF. The DNA of the CDR3 is TGTGCCAGCAGTGACCCGACAGGGGGCATCGGGGAGCTGTTTTTT.

The chain couples TRBV19 to TRBJ2-1; 7 bases map to TRBD1. V dropped 4 bases and J dropped 3; count of bases not matched to a gene: 6. CDR3 length: 15 residues. Per the germline V gene, CDR1 is LNHDA and CDR2 is SQIVND (reference sequence). The CDR3 loop reads CASSNDRVGYNEQFF. The CDR3, as DNA: TGTGCCAGTAGTAACGACAGGGTTGGCTACAATGAGCAGTTCTTC.